The next 22 T cell receptor beta chains were all read from a single sample in a study of radiotherapy plus CTLA-4 blockade in lung cancer. Data came from immunoSEQ multiplex PCR; TCRdb stores just in-frame clones and leaves some out. Of around 95,000 clones listed, roughly four fifths are singletons. The starting material was peripheral blood, obtained from a patient treated with radiotherapy plus ipilimumab. These receptors were collected from a human donor with non-small cell lung cancer who had stable disease on radiotherapy plus ipilimumab.

This clone was counted once. V is TRBV7-9 and J is TRBJ2-2, with 8 bases lining up with TRBD2. CDR1 and CDR2 from the germline V gene are SEHNR and FQNEAQ (reference sequence). Trimming cost V 8 bases and J 1 base; bases outside gene matches: 3. The CDR3 totals 14 residues. CDR3 DNA sequence: TGTGCCAGCGAGGCGGGGGGGAACACCGGGGAGCTGTTTTTT. Protein product: CASEAGGNTGELFF.

The chain couples TRBV2 to TRBJ1-4; D not resolved. This CDR3 is built from 16 residues. Germline CDR1 reads SNHLY; CDR2 reads FYNNEI. V was pared by 2 bases and J by 3 bases, with 13 bases between. CDR3 in DNA: TGTGCCAGCAGTGAATGGGCGACAAGCGCTAATGAAAAACTGTTTTTT. Amino acid sequence: CASSEWATSANEKLFF.

This clone was picked up one time. CDR3 bases: TGTGCCAGCAGTGAAGCGGCAGTTTACGAGCAGTACTTC. As protein: CASSEAAVYEQYF. V usage is TRBV6-1 and J usage is TRBJ2-7; D not resolved. Per germline, CDR1 MNHNS and CDR2 SASEGT. V was trimmed by 0 bases and J by 4 bases, leaving 7 bases between them. The CDR3 is made up of 13 amino acids.

This sequence joins TRBV19 and TRBJ1-2, with no clear D. CDR3 length: 13 amino acids. The germline CDR1 and CDR2 sequences are LNHDA and SQIVND (reference sequence). Trimming removed 8 bases from V and 4 bases from J, with 14 bases in between. This CDR3 is CASGSTGGYGYTF. The CDR3 DNA is TGTGCCAGTGGCTCGACGGGAGGCTATGGCTACACCTTC.

V is TRBV10-1 and J is TRBJ2-5, with D possibly being TRBD1 (6 bases). Per germline, CDR1 WNHNN and CDR2 SYGVQD (reference sequence). This CDR3 is 14 amino acids long. V lost 8 bases to trimming and J lost 2 bases, with 15 bases between them. The CDR3 spells CASGGAGVQETQYF. DNA for the CDR3: TGCGCCAGCGGGGGAGCAGGGGTACAAGAGACCCAGTACTTC.

The table lists this clone with a few counts. The chain recombines TRBV5-4 with TRBJ2-1, with TRBD2 identical over 8 bases. Germline-derived CDR1 and CDR2 are SGHNT and YYREEE (reference sequence). The CDR3 has 15 amino acids. J gave up 15 bases and V 7 bases, and 21 bases lay outside the gene matches. The chain's CDR3 is CASHAGGDFGLRPFF. The CDR3 bases are TGTGCCAGCCATGCCGGGGGGGACTTTGGGCTGCGGCCGTTCTTC.

The count of this clone is one. The chain couples TRBV9 to TRBJ2-2; D could derive from TRBD1 or TRBD2 (5 bases each). Germline V lookup: CDR1 SGDLS, CDR2 YYNGEE. This CDR3 comprises 14 residues. V lost 0 bases, J lost 6 bases, and 9 bases lay in between. This CDR3 is CASSVDLGPGELFF. Written as DNA, the CDR3 is TGTGCCAGCAGCGTAGATCTGGGACCCGGGGAGCTGTTTTTT.

This sequence joins TRBV27 and TRBJ2-6; 8 bases align to TRBD1. Germline trimming cut 4 bases from V and 0 bases from J; bases unmatched to any gene: 17. The CDR3 consists of 21 residues. Germline V gives CDR1 MNHEY, CDR2 SMNVEV (reference sequence). The CDR3 nucleotides read TGTGCCAGCAGTTCCCCCTCACTCCAGGGGACAGGAGGCTCTGGGGCCAACGTCCTGACTTTC. Translated: CASSSPSLQGTGGSGANVLTF.

This clone has more than one count but fewer than ten. J is TRBJ1-1 and V is TRBV2; no clear D gene. CDR1 and CDR2 (germline): SNHLY, FYNNEI. V lost 4 bases and J 5 bases, leaving 20 bases between the germline ends. The length of the CDR3 is 16 residues. CDR3: CASSVPGLQTGTEAFF. Here the CDR3 DNA reads TGTGCCAGCAGTGTCCCGGGTCTCCAAACGGGTACTGAAGCTTTCTTT.

The V gene is TRBV5-6, the J gene TRBJ1-2; TRBD1 is a possible D gene (6 bases). The CDR3 is 14 residues long. Germline values: CDR1 SGHDT, CDR2 YYEEEE. With 2 bases removed from V and 7 bases from J, the gap between germline ends came to 15 bases. CDR3 sequence: CASSFAGGPRGYTF. CDR3 nucleotides: TGTGCCAGCAGCTTCGCCGGGGGGCCTCGTGGCTACACCTTC.

This clone was detected once. This chain joins TRBV6-5 and TRBJ2-1, with TRBD1 matching 9 bases. The CDR3 has 16 amino acids. After removal of 4 bases from V and 7 bases from J, the junction contained 11 bases not matched to a gene. The germline gives CDR1 MNHEY, CDR2 SVGAGI. DNA for the CDR3: TGTGCCAGCAGTTCATCCGGGACAGGGTCCGAGAATGAGCAGTTCTTC. Its protein is CASSSSGTGSENEQFF.

The chain carries TRBV5-1 and TRBJ1-4; 9 nucleotides align to TRBD1. The CDR3 totals 15 residues. Germline CDR1 reads SGHRS; CDR2 reads YFSETQ. The junction had 9 bases not matched to a gene; V was cut back by 4 bases and J by 8 bases. The CDR3 DNA reads TGCGCCAGCAGCCACCGGACAGGGGCGGGAGAAAAACTGTTTTTT. Translated: CASSHRTGAGEKLFF.

The V call is TRBV5-1, the J call TRBJ2-2, with D perhaps TRBD1 or TRBD2 (6 bases each). Trimming shortened V by 4 bases and J by 2 bases, and 15 bases separated the two germline ends. CDR3 length equals 16 residues. Per germline, CDR1 SGHRS and CDR2 YFSETQ. The CDR3 here is CASSGPGAKNTGELFF. DNA for the CDR3: TGCGCCAGCAGCGGGCCGGGGGCGAAAAACACCGGGGAGCTGTTTTTT.

V and J are TRBV11-2 and TRBJ2-7, with TRBD2 matching over 10 bases. The CDR3 totals 17 residues. Trimming at V came to 5 bases and at J to 6 bases, leaving 16 bases not matched to a gene. Germline-derived CDR1 and CDR2 are SGHAT and FQNNGV. The CDR3, as DNA: TGTGCCAGCAGCGCAGCTCCTAGCGGGGGTTGGCAAGGCGAGCAGTACTTC. This codes for CASSAAPSGGWQGEQYF.

The chain joins TRBV2 to TRBJ2-3; the D gene could be TRBD1 or TRBD2 (5 bases each). Germline values: CDR1 SNHLY, CDR2 FYNNEI. This CDR3 has 12 amino acids. V lost 9 bases and J lost 3, with 10 bases in between. CDR3 sequence reads: CARGPGTDTQYF. The CDR3 bases are TGTGCCAGGGGACCAGGGACAGATACGCAGTATTTT.

The gene calls are TRBV5-5 and TRBJ2-1; no clear D gene. Trimming shortened V by 0 bases and J by 4 bases, and 2 bases separated the two germline ends. Germline CDR1 SGHKS, CDR2 YYEKEE (reference sequence). CDR3 size: 12 residues. CDR3 protein: CASSLVYNEQFF. In DNA form, the CDR3 reads TGTGCCAGCAGCTTGGTGTACAATGAGCAGTTCTTC.

The V and J genes are TRBV11-3 and TRBJ2-2; D assignment may be TRBD1 or TRBD2 (5 bases each). Germline CDR1 is SGHNT and CDR2 is YENEEA. V was cut by 3 bases and J by 5 bases, with 13 bases left in between. This CDR3 spans 15 amino acids. The CDR3 region has the DNA TGTGCCAGCAGCTTGGGACCAGTCGGTACCGGGGAGCTGTTTTTT. It yields the protein CASSLGPVGTGELFF. Filled out from reference TRBV11-3 and TRBJ2-2, the complete variable domain reads EAGVVQSPRYKIIEKKQPVAFWCNPISGHNTLYWYLQNLGQGPELLIRYENEEAVDDSQLPKDRFSAERLKGVDSTLKIQPAELGDSAVYLCASSLGPVGTGELFFGEGSRLTVL.

The chain recombines TRBV4-2 with TRBJ2-7; D may be TRBD2 (6 bases). CDR1 is LGHNA and CDR2 is YNFKEQ in the germline V gene. The CDR3 totals 14 residues. The V end was cut by 0 bases, the J end by 3 bases, with 9 bases between. The CDR3 here is CASSQETGGYEQYF. The CDR3 region has the DNA TGTGCCAGCAGCCAAGAAACCGGGGGCTACGAGCAGTACTTC.

The chain employs TRBV2 and TRBJ2-5; D might be TRBD1 (5 bases). CDR1 SNHLY and CDR2 FYNNEI come from the germline V gene. V was trimmed by 6 bases and J by 7 bases, leaving 24 bases between them. There are 16 residues in the CDR3. The CDR3 spells CASSLAQGAGSGTQYF. The CDR3 DNA sequence: TGTGCCAGCAGCCTGGCCCAAGGGGCCGGATCGGGGACCCAGTACTTC.

In the case of this clone: The same CDR3 is also encoded by other DNA sequences in this sample. CDR3 nucleotide sequence: TGTGCCAGCAGCGTAGGGGTTGGAACAGATACGCAGTATTTT. It specifies CASSVGVGTDTQYF. This chain joins TRBV9 and TRBJ2-3; D gene unclear. V lost 0 bases and J lost 3, with 8 bases in between. The CDR3 is made up of 14 amino acids. CDR1 is SGDLS and CDR2 is YYNGEE in the germline V gene. The full variable domain, completed using reference TRBV9 and TRBJ2-3, is DSGVTQTPKHLITATGQRVTLRCSPRSGDLSVYWYQQSLDQGLQFLIQYYNGEERAKGNILERFSAQQFPDLHSELNLSSLELGDSALYFCASSVGVGTDTQYFGPGTRLTVL.

The gene calls are TRBV18 and TRBJ1-1; D is uncertain. The CDR3 sequence is 14 residues long. Germline V gene data show CDR1 as KGHSH and CDR2 as LQKENI. Trimming removed 2 bases from V and 4 bases from J, with 11 bases in between. CDR3 DNA: TGTGCCAGCTCACCATTGAGGATAGCCACTGAAGCTTTCTTT. Protein product: CASSPLRIATEAFF.

The chain employs TRBV7-6 and TRBJ2-5, with D uncertain. Germline CDR1 SGHVS, CDR2 FNYEAQ. This CDR3 spans 11 amino acids. Trimming shortened V by 4 bases and J by 5 bases, and 5 bases separated the two germline ends. CDR3 sequence: CASSSWETQYF. The CDR3, as DNA: TGTGCCAGCAGCTCTTGGGAGACCCAGTACTTC.